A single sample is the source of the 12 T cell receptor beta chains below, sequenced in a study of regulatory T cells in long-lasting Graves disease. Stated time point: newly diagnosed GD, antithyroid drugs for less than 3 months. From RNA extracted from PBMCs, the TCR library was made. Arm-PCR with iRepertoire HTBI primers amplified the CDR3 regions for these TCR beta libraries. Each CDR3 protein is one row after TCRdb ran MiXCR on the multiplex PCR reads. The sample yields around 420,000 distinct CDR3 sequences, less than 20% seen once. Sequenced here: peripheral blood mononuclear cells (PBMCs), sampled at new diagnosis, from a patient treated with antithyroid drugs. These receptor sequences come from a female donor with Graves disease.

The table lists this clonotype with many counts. CDR3 DNA: TGTGCCAGTAGTCGAACCGGGACTAGCGGGATAAAAGCAGATACGCAGTATTTT. Its protein is CASSRTGTSGIKADTQYF. The chain employs TRBV19 and TRBJ2-3, with TRBD2 matching 13 bases. Trimming removed 5 bases from V and 4 bases from J; junction bases left unmatched: 12. This CDR3 is 18 amino acids long. Germline V gene sequence: CDR1 LNHDA, CDR2 SQIVND (reference sequence).

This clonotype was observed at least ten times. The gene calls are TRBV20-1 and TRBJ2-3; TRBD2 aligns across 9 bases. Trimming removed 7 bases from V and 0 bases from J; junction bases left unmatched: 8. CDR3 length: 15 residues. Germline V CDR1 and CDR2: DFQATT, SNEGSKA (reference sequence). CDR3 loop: CSVKTSGPSTDTQYF. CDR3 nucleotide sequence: TGCAGTGTTAAGACTAGCGGACCTAGCACAGATACGCAGTATTTT.

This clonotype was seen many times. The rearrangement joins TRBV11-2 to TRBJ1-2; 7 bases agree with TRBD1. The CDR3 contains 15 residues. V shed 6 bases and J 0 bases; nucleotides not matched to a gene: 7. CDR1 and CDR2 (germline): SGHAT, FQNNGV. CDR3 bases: TGTGCCAGCAGGCTGACAGGGCTGACTAACTATGGCTACACCTTC. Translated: CASRLTGLTNYGYTF.

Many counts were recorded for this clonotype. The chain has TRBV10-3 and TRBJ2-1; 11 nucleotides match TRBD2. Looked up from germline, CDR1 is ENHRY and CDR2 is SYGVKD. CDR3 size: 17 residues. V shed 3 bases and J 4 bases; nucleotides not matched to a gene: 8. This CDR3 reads CAISDPGGTSGYNEQFF. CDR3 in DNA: TGTGCCATCAGTGATCCAGGGGGGACTAGCGGTTACAATGAGCAGTTCTTC.

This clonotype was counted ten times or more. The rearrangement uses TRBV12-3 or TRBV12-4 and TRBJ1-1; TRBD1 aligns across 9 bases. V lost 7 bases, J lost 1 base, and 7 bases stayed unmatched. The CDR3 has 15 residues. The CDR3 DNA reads TGTGCCAGCAAACAATACAGGGGGCCGAACACTGAAGCTTTCTTT. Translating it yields CASKQYRGPNTEAFF.

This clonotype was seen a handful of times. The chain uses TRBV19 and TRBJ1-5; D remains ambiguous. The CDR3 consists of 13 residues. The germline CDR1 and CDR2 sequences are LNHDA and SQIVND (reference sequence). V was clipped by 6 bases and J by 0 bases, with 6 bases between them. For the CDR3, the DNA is TGTGCCAGTAGCGACTTTAGCAATCAGCCCCAGCATTTT. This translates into CASSDFSNQPQHF.

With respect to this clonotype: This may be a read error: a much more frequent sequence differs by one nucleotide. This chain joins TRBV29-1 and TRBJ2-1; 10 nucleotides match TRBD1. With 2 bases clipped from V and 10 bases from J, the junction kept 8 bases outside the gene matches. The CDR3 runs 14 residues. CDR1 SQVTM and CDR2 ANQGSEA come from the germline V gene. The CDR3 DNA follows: TGCAGCGTTGAATTAGGGACAGGGGCCTACGAGCAGTTCTTC. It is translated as CSVELGTGAYEQFF.

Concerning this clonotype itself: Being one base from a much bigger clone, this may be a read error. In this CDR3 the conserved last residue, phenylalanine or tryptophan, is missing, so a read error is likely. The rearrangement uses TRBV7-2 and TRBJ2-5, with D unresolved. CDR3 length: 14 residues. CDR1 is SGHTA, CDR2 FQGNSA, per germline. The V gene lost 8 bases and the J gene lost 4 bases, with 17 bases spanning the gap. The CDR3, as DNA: TGTGCCAGCGCCTTGAGGAGCAAGATAGAGACCCAGTACCTC. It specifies CASALRSKIETQYL.

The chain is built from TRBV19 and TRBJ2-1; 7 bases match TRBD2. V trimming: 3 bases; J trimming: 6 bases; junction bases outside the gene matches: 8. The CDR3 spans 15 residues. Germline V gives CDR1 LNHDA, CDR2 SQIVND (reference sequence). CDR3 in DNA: TGTGCCAGTAGTATCCGGCGGGAGCTCGGCAATGAGCAGTTCTTC. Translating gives CASSIRRELGNEQFF.

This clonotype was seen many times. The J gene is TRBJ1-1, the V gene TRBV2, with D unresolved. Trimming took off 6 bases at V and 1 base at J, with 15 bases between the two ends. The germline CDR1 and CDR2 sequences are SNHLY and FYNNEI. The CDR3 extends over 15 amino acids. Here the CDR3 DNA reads TGTGCCAGCAGGCGATCCCCCGTTGAGAACACTGAAGCTTTCTTT. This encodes CASRRSPVENTEAFF.

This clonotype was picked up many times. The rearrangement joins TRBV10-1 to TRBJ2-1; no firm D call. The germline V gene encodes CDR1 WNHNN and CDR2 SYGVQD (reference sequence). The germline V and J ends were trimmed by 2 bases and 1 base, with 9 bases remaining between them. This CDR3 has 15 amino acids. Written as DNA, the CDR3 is TGCGCCAGCAGTGAGCCCGGCCGGTCCTACAATGAGCAGTTCTTC. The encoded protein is CASSEPGRSYNEQFF.

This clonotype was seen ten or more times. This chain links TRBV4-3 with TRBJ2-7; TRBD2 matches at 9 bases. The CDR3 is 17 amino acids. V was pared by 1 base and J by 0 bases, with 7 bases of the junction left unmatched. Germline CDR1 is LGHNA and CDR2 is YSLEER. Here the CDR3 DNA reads TGCGCCAGCAGCCAAGCTCGGCTAGCGGGGCCCTCCTACGAGCAGTACTTC. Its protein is CASSQARLAGPSYEQYF.